This T cell receptor beta chain was found in a study of identical twins. Study-wide points: There were fewer insertions in abundant cord blood beta clonotypes, but memory repertoires showed no such pattern.

This clonotype appeared a few times. Its antigen is not identified. This CDR3 contains 14 residues. The germline CDR1 and CDR2 sequences are SEHNR and FQNEAQ (reference sequence). Trimming removed 4 bases at V and 6 bases at J, with 13 bases between. TCRdb independently ran MiXCR on the 5' RACE reads; one entry per CDR3 protein. The sample yields more than 650,000 distinct CDR3 sequences, around 6.1% seen once. This TCR was recovered from a man aged 18 to 29 in good health. The chain has TRBV7-9 and TRBJ2-1, with D possibly matching TRBD1 (5 bases). What was sequenced was naive T cells sorted from blood. This CDR3 is CASSSHMDINEQFF. The CDR3 bases are TGTGCCAGCAGCTCGCATATGGACATCAATGAGCAGTTCTTC.